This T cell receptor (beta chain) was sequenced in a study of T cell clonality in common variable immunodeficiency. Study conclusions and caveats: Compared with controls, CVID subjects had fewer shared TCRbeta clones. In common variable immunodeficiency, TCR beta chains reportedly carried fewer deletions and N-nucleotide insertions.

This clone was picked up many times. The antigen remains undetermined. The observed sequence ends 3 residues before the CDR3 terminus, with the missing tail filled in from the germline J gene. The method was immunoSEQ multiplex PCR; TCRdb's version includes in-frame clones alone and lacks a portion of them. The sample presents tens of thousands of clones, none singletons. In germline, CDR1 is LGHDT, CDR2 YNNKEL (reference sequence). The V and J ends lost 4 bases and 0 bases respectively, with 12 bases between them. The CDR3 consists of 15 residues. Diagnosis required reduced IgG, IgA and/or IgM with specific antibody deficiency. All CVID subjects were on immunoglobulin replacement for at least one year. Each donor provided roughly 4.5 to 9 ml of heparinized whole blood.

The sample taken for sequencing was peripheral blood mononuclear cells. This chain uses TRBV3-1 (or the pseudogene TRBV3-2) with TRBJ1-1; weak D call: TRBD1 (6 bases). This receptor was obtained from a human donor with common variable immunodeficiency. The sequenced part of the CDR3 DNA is TGTGCCAGCAGCCGACAACAGGGCCTGAACACTGAA. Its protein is CASSRQQGLNTE. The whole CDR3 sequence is CASSRQQGLNTEAFF.